The 26 T cell receptor beta chains listed next were all sequenced from one sample in a study of T cells in Graves' hyperthyroidism and ophthalmopathy. Regions amplified from RNA transcripts were the TCR beta CDR3 regions. With the HTBI primer set, the TCR CDR3 went through a first round of RT-PCR. One entry per CDR3 protein, called by TCRdb with MiXCR from the multiplex PCR reads. The sample shows 300,000 to 450,000 distinct CDR3 sequences, about a sixth of them seen only once. The sequencing input was blood. Source of these receptors: a woman aged 25 to 39 with Graves' hyperthyroidism that later progressed to Graves' ophthalmopathy.

With respect to this clonotype: The junction shows a germline mismatch at one end, possibly a read error. The chain couples TRBV7-7 to TRBJ2-2, with TRBD1 matching over 7 bases. This CDR3 is 15 amino acids long. Looked up from germline, CDR1 is SSHAT and CDR2 is FNYEAQ (reference sequence). This CDR3 reads CASSLRDRNTGELFF. Written as DNA, the CDR3 is TGTGCTAGCAGCTTAAGGGACAGGAACACCGGGGAGCTGTTTTTT.

About this clonotype itself: No conserved phenylalanine or tryptophan ends this CDR3, so it is likely a read error. V and J are TRBV24-1 and TRBJ2-5; 7 bases match TRBD2. CDR3 length: 19 residues. In germline, CDR1 is KGHDR, CDR2 SFDVKD. The CDR3 coding sequence is TGTGCCACCAGTGACCCGAGGGGTTTAGCACGGGGGGTCCAAGAGATCCAGTACCTC. It encodes CATSDPRGLARGVQEIQYL.

There are many counts of this clonotype. The chain is built from TRBV5-1 and TRBJ2-7; 10 bases are shared with TRBD1. This CDR3 comprises 14 residues. Per the germline V gene, CDR1 is SGHRS and CDR2 is YFSETQ. V lost 2 bases to trimming and J lost 7 bases; unmatched junction nucleotides: 6. The CDR3 DNA follows: TGCGCCAGCAGCTTCGGGACAGGGGTCGGAGAGCAGTACTTC. It yields the protein CASSFGTGVGEQYF.

This clonotype was detected only a few times. This may be a read error, as it is one base from a much larger clone. The chain employs TRBV19 and TRBJ1-5, with D unclear. The length of the CDR3 is 14 residues. Trimming left V 6 bases short and J 7 bases short, with 16 bases between. Germline-derived CDR1 and CDR2 are LNHDA and SQIVND (reference sequence). The CDR3 region has the DNA TGTGCCAGTAGATTGCTTAAGGCAGGCCAGCCCCAGCATTTT. Translating it yields CASRLLKAGQPQHF.

This clonotype was observed a few times. This chain joins TRBV18 and TRBJ2-2, with a weak D call TRBD1 (5 bases). V was cut by 9 bases and J by 1 base, with 12 bases left in between. This CDR3 comprises 14 residues. CDR1 is KGHSH and CDR2 is LQKENI in the germline V gene. The CDR3 here is CASLGQRNTGELFF. In nucleotides, the CDR3 is TGTGCCAGTCTGGGGCAGAGGAACACCGGGGAGCTGTTTTTT.

This clonotype has ten or more counts. The rearrangement uses TRBV12-3 or TRBV12-4 and TRBJ1-1; 9 bases agree with TRBD1. V was clipped by 5 bases and J by 1 base; unmatched bases: 2. This CDR3 has 14 amino acids. CDR3 nucleotide sequence: TGTGCCAGCAGTCCACAGGGGGCGAACACTGAAGCTTTCTTT. Its protein product is CASSPQGANTEAFF.

This clonotype was detected many times. The genes are TRBV12-3 or TRBV12-4 and TRBJ1-1, with a weak D call TRBD1 (5 bases). CDR3 length equals 16 residues. V gave up 4 bases and J gave up 1 base, with 16 bases separating them. CDR3 region: CASSSPAGGGNTEAFF. The CDR3 DNA is TGTGCCAGCAGTTCCCCGGCGGGGGGTGGGAACACTGAAGCTTTCTTT.

The V call is TRBV6-1, the J call TRBJ1-5; 7 bases align to TRBD1. This CDR3 is 13 amino acids long. J gave up 6 bases and V 7 bases, and 6 bases lay outside the gene matches. The V gene's germline CDR1 is MNHNS and CDR2 SASEGT. As DNA, the CDR3 is TGTGCCAGCAAGGGGGCGGGTGGTCAGCCCCAGCATTTT. As protein: CASKGAGGQPQHF.

V usage is TRBV7-9 and J usage is TRBJ2-7, with 14 bases that match TRBD2. CDR3 length: 19 residues. V shed 4 bases, J shed 3 bases, and the junction held 14 bases outside the gene matches. Germline V CDR1 and CDR2: SEHNR, FQNEAQ (reference sequence). For the CDR3, the DNA is TGTGCCAGCAGCTCCGACCTGGGACTAGCGGGGGCCGCGGGCTACGAGCAGTACTTC. This translates into CASSSDLGLAGAAGYEQYF. The variable domain in full, completed from reference TRBV7-9 and TRBJ2-7, reads DTGVSQNPRHKITKRGQNVTFRCDPISEHNRLYWYRQTLGQGPEFLTYFQNEAQLEKSRLLSDRFSAERPKGSFSTLEIQRTEQGDSAMYLCASSSDLGLAGAAGYEQYFGPGTRLTVT.

This clonotype was recorded at least ten times. The chain is built from TRBV24-1 and TRBJ2-5; TRBD2 matches 10 bases. The germline V gene has CDR1 KGHDR and CDR2 SFDVKD. The J segment lost 2 bases and the V segment lost 2 bases, leaving 7 bases of the junction unmatched. The length of the CDR3 is 17 residues. This chain's CDR3 is CATSDYLAGEEQETQYF. DNA for the CDR3: TGTGCCACCAGTGATTATCTAGCGGGAGAAGAGCAAGAGACCCAGTACTTC.

In this sample, this clonotype turned up many times. The chain has TRBV20-1 and TRBJ1-1; a possible D gene is TRBD1 (5 bases). Trimming stripped 6 bases from V and 4 bases from J, with 24 bases between. The V gene's germline CDR1 is DFQATT and CDR2 SNEGSKA (reference sequence). The CDR3 covers 16 residues. The CDR3 DNA reads TGCAGTGCCACCCAAGGGGAACGGGGTTTAGGCACTGAAGCTTTCTTT. Residues: CSATQGERGLGTEAFF.

This clonotype was counted ten times or more. The rearrangement links TRBV7-2 to TRBJ2-7; TRBD1 agrees at 7 bases. The ends lost 1 base at V and 6 bases at J; junction bases unmatched: 0. Germline V CDR1 and CDR2: SGHTA, FQGNSA. The CDR3 consists of 12 residues. The chain's CDR3 is CASSLEGAEQYF. CDR3 bases: TGTGCCAGCAGCTTAGAGGGGGCCGAGCAGTACTTC.

The chain recombines TRBV18 with TRBJ2-7; a weak D match, TRBD1 (6 bases). V lost 2 bases and J 7 bases, leaving 12 bases between the germline ends. Per the germline V gene, CDR1 is KGHSH and CDR2 is LQKENI. The CDR3 has 13 residues. CDR3 sequence: CASSPVRGEEQYF. The CDR3 coding sequence is TGTGCCAGCTCACCAGTCAGGGGTGAGGAGCAGTACTTC.

This clonotype was observed at least ten times. The chain has TRBV7-8 and TRBJ2-6; D is unclear. The CDR3 runs 16 residues. V lost 4 bases to trimming and J lost 0 bases, with 10 bases between them. Germline-derived CDR1 and CDR2 are SGHVS and FQNEAQ. The CDR3 DNA sequence: TGTGCCAGCAGCTCTACAGCGATCTCTGGGGCCAACGTCCTGACTTTC. Its translation is CASSSTAISGANVLTF.

This clonotype appeared many times. The chain couples TRBV5-1 to TRBJ2-7, with 15 positions matching TRBD2. Germline V lookup: CDR1 SGHRS, CDR2 YFSETQ. CDR3 size: 16 residues. V gave up 4 bases and J gave up 9 bases; unmatched junction bases: 11. The CDR3 loop is CASSPGTSGGLRVQYF. Written as DNA, the CDR3 is TGCGCCAGCAGCCCTGGGACTAGCGGGGGGTTACGCGTGCAGTACTTC.

The gene calls are TRBV14 and TRBJ1-5; possible D gene TRBD1, 5 bases. The CDR3 sequence is 14 residues long. From germline, CDR1 is SGHDN and CDR2 FVKESK. Trimming pared 6 bases from V and 1 base from J, leaving 10 bases between. The chain's CDR3 is CASRSRDSNQPQHF. The CDR3 region has the DNA TGTGCCAGCAGATCAAGGGACAGCAATCAGCCCCAGCATTTT. The full variable domain, in which reference TRBV14 and TRBJ1-5 provide the parts outside the CDR3, is EAGVTQFPSHSVIEKGQTVTLRCDPISGHDNLYWYRRVMGKEIKFLLHFVKESKQDESGMPNNRFLAERTGGTYSTLKVQPAELEDSGVYFCASRSRDSNQPQHFGDGTRLSIL.

Note on this clonotype: A much more abundant neighbour one base away suggests this may be a read error. For the CDR3, the DNA is TGCAGCGTTCCTGGACAGGGGGCGGAGGGCTACGAGCAGTTCTTC. This codes for CSVPGQGAEGYEQFF. J is TRBJ2-7 and V is TRBV29-1, with TRBD1 matching 11 bases. The last part of the DNA fits TRBJ2-1 better; the J call may be wrong. This CDR3 is built from 15 residues. Germline V CDR1 and CDR2: SQVTM, ANQGSEA.

This clonotype occurred many times. The V and J genes are TRBV28 and TRBJ2-7; 7 nucleotides match TRBD1. This CDR3 comprises 15 residues. CDR1 MDHEN and CDR2 SYDVKM come from the germline V gene. V shed 2 bases and J 2 bases; nucleotides not matched to a gene: 6. The CDR3, as DNA: TGTGCCAGCAGTTTAGGGTCAGGGGGTCCCTACGAGCAGTACTTC. It specifies CASSLGSGGPYEQYF.

This clonotype was seen repeatedly, ten times or more. The gene calls are TRBV24-1 and TRBJ1-2; D remains ambiguous. V gave up 2 bases and J gave up 2 bases, with 11 bases separating them. Per the germline V gene, CDR1 is KGHDR and CDR2 is SFDVKD. CDR3 length: 15 residues. In DNA form, the CDR3 reads TGTGCCACCAGTGATTCAGCACTTAGAAACTATGGCTACACCTTC. It is translated as CATSDSALRNYGYTF.

This clonotype was picked up one time. The V call is TRBV27, the J call TRBJ2-1, with 9 bases fitting TRBD2. The CDR3 sequence is 14 residues long. After removal of 4 bases from V and 6 bases from J, the junction contained 4 bases not matched to a gene. From germline, CDR1 is MNHEY and CDR2 SMNVEV (reference sequence). For the CDR3, the DNA is TGTGCCAGCAGTTGGGCGGGGGGGTCCAATGAGCAGTTCTTC. This codes for CASSWAGGSNEQFF.

This clonotype was seen ten or more times. The chain links TRBV15 to TRBJ1-4; 8 bases map to TRBD1. Trimming took 3 bases from V and 8 from J; bases not matched to a gene: 11. The CDR3 is made up of 16 amino acids. Germline CDR1 reads LNHNV; CDR2 reads YYDKDF (reference sequence). The CDR3 DNA is TGTGCCACCAGCAGTGTTCTAGGACAGGGAGACGAAAAACTGTTTTTT. As protein: CATSSVLGQGDEKLFF.

This clonotype was detected ten times or more. This rearrangement joins TRBV2 to TRBJ2-3, with 11 bases fitting TRBD2. The CDR3 totals 16 residues. CDR1 and CDR2 from the germline V gene are SNHLY and FYNNEI. V lost 6 bases, J lost 6 bases, and 11 bases stayed unmatched. For the CDR3, the DNA is TGTGCCAGCAGCGATACTAGCGGGGGAGCTACGGATACGCAGTATTTT. Translation: CASSDTSGGATDTQYF.

As for this clonotype: A much bigger clone sits one base away, suggesting this may be a read error. This chain uses TRBV12-3 or TRBV12-4 with TRBJ2-2; D is undetermined. CDR3 length equals 13 residues. CDR3 sequence reads: CTSIKIDAGELFF. DNA for the CDR3: TGTACCAGCATAAAGATCGACGCCGGGGAGCTGTTTTTT.

This clonotype was recorded many times. This rearrangement joins TRBV28 to TRBJ2-1, with 14 bases matching TRBD2. CDR3 length equals 16 residues. Germline trimming cut 5 bases from V and 7 bases from J; bases unmatched to any gene: 7. In germline, CDR1 is MDHEN, CDR2 SYDVKM. CDR3 nucleotide sequence: TGTGCCAGCAGTCAGGGACTAGCGGGAGACGGAAATGAGCAGTTCTTC. As protein: CASSQGLAGDGNEQFF.

This clonotype turned up a few times. The V gene is TRBV6-1, the J gene TRBJ2-7; possibly TRBD1 or TRBD2 for D (5 bases each). CDR1 and CDR2 from the germline V gene are MNHNS and SASEGT. Trimming removed 8 bases at V and 2 bases at J, with 10 bases between. This CDR3 has 12 residues. CDR3 sequence: CASRDETYEQYF. For the CDR3, the DNA is TGTGCCAGCCGGGACGAGACCTACGAGCAGTACTTC.

Many counts were recorded for this clonotype. The chain uses TRBV12-3 or TRBV12-4 and TRBJ1-1; D not resolved. The length of the CDR3 is 14 residues. Trimming took off 3 bases at V and 1 base at J, with 9 bases between the two ends. The CDR3 loop is CASSFRTENTEAFF. The CDR3 DNA follows: TGTGCCAGCAGTTTTAGGACGGAGAACACTGAAGCTTTCTTT.